A selection of T cell receptor beta chains follows, all from one sample in a study of long-term antiretroviral therapy in people with HIV. TCRdb's copy holds only in-frame clones and misses some; the assay was immunoSEQ multiplex PCR. This sample carries approximately 36,000 clones, approximately 80% of them seen once, and the ten largest clones take approximately 6.1%. This specimen was unsorted PBMCs, taken 0.6 years after starting antiretroviral therapy. These receptors were obtained from a man aged 18 to 30 with HIV. The CDR3 runs from the conserved cysteine through the conserved F or W. The D gene is left open where the match is weak. Clone size appears in some rows only: once, few, many, or a class for an expanded clone.

TRBJ1-2 | TRBV20-1 | . | . | CSAPDPMTYTF | TGCAGTGCTCCTGACCCCATGACCTACACCTTC
TRBJ1-2 | TRBV9 | . | . | CASSVGRTGSSYTF | TGTGCCAGCAGCGTAGGGAGAACAGGCAGCAGCTACACCTTC
TRBJ2-3 | TRBV28 | . | . | CASSNLDTQYF | TGTGCCAGCAGTAACCTAGATACGCAGTATTTT
TRBJ1-2 | TRBV29-1 | . | . | CSVQIKDSYGYTF | TGCAGCGTCCAGATAAAGGACAGCTATGGCTACACCTTC
TRBJ2-7 | TRBV6-5 | once | TRBD2 | CASRSSGRTYEQYF | TGTGCCAGCCGTTCTAGCGGTCGAACCTACGAGCAGTACTTC
TRBJ2-3 | TRBV10-3 | . | TRBD1 | CAISRTGGADTQYF | TGTGCCATCAGTCGGACAGGGGGTGCAGATACGCAGTATTTT
TRBJ2-3 | TRBV29-1 | once | TRBD2 | CSATPTAGAADTQYF | TGCAGCGCTACCCCCACGGCGGGAGCGGCAGATACGCAGTATTTT
TRBJ1-4 | TRBV7-9 | . | . | CASSLALAIATNEKLFF | TGTGCCAGCAGCTTAGCTCTGGCAATTGCAACTAATGAAAAACTGTTTTTT
TRBJ2-4 | TRBV7-2 | . | . | CASSLVGVAKNIQYF | TGTGCCAGCAGCTTAGTGGGAGTAGCCAAAAACATTCAGTACTTC
TRBJ2-7 | TRBV7-9 | . | TRBD2 | CASSTPSGKYEQYF | TGTGCCAGCAGCACCCCTAGCGGGAAGTACGAGCAGTACTTC
TRBJ2-7 | TRBV5-1 | . | . | CASSLDGTYEQYF | TGCGCCAGCAGCTTGGACGGAACCTACGAGCAGTACTTC
TRBJ2-1 | TRBV4-1 | . | . | CASSRFNEQFF | TGCGCCAGCAGCCGGTTCAATGAGCAGTTCTTC
TRBJ1-1 | TRBV9 | . | . | CASSVAPTGPRATEAFF | TGTGCCAGCAGCGTAGCCCCCACAGGGCCACGGGCCACTGAAGCTTTCTTT
TRBJ2-3 | TRBV7-2 | few | TRBD2 | CASSFGLAGTDTQYF | TGTGCCAGCAGCTTCGGACTAGCGGGGACAGATACGCAGTATTTT
TRBJ2-7 | TRBV10-3 | . | . | CAISEIPGHATLLEYYEQYF | TGTGCCATCAGTGAAATTCCGGGCCACGCTACCCTACTAGAGTACTACGAGCAGTACTTC
TRBJ2-5 | TRBV11-2 | . | TRBD1 | CASSLGDRGRETQYF | TGTGCCAGCAGCTTGGGGGACAGGGGGCGCGAGACCCAGTACTTC
TRBJ1-3 | TRBV2 | few | TRBD1 | CASSENTGTADTIYF | TGTGCCAGCAGTGAAAATACCGGGACAGCGGACACCATATATTTT
TRBJ1-1 | TRBV5-8 | few | . | CASSFRDGTEAFF | TGTGCCAGCAGCTTTCGGGATGGCACTGAAGCTTTCTTT
TRBJ2-7 | TRBV6-5 | few | TRBD1 | CASSSQGAWYEQYF | TGTGCCAGCAGTTCACAGGGGGCTTGGTACGAGCAGTACTTC
TRBJ2-1 | TRBV4-1 | . | TRBD2 | CASSKGVERLAGYNEQFF | TGCGCCAGCAGCAAAGGGGTTGAAAGACTAGCGGGTTACAATGAGCAGTTCTTC
TRBJ2-3 | TRBV5-6 | . | TRBD1 | CASSPGTGVDTQYF | TGTGCCAGCAGCCCCGGGACAGGGGTAGATACGCAGTATTTT
TRBJ2-7 | TRBV11-2 | . | . | CASSLGINRLSPYEQYF | TGTGCCAGCAGCTTAGGAATTAATAGACTTTCTCCCTACGAGCAGTACTTC
TRBJ2-7 | TRBV27 | . | . | CASNTFWGAKDEQYF | TGTGCCAGCAACACGTTTTGGGGGGCGAAGGACGAGCAGTACTTC
TRBJ1-5 | TRBV28 | . | TRBD1 | CASQKGQPNQPQHF | TGTGCCAGTCAAAAGGGACAGCCCAATCAGCCCCAGCATTTT
TRBJ2-1 | TRBV18 | . | TRBD2 | CASSPPGLAGDHYNEQFF | TGTGCCAGCTCACCACCGGGGTTAGCGGGAGACCACTACAATGAGCAGTTCTTC
TRBJ2-5 | TRBV18 | . | . | CASSPRQIGETQYF | TGTGCCAGCTCACCAAGACAGATCGGGGAGACCCAGTACTTC
TRBJ2-3 | TRBV5-6 | . | TRBD2 | CASSLGTSGRPQYF | TGTGCCAGCAGCCTGGGGACTAGCGGGAGGCCGCAGTATTTT
TRBJ1-1 | TRBV4-3 | . | . | CASSQTKGTEAFF | TGCGCCAGCAGCCAAACCAAGGGTACTGAAGCTTTCTTT
TRBJ2-3 | TRBV5-1 | . | . | CASSLAGEGPQYF | TGCGCCAGCAGCTTGGCCGGTGAGGGTCCGCAGTATTTT
TRBJ1-2 | TRBV6-6 | . | . | CASSYSSDGYGYTF | TGTGCCAGCAGTTACTCGAGCGACGGCTATGGCTACACCTTC
TRBJ1-3 | TRBV13 | . | . | CASSLVRRSTGNTIYF | TGTGCCAGCAGCTTAGTACGGCGCTCGACCGGAAACACCATATATTTT
TRBJ2-7 | TRBV4-3 | . | . | CASSQGRLDLGEQYF | TGCGCCAGCAGCCAAGGAAGGCTGGACCTCGGCGAGCAGTACTTC
TRBJ2-7 | TRBV21-1 | once | . | CASRNTVGRYSYEQYF | TGTGCCAGCAGGAACACGGTCGGCAGATACTCCTACGAGCAGTACTTC
TRBJ2-7 | TRBV28 | . | . | CASSLQGHYEQYF | TGTGCCAGCAGTTTGCAGGGGCACTACGAGCAGTACTTC
TRBJ2-7 | TRBV7-9 | . | . | CASSRDPFYEQYF | TGTGCCAGCAGCCGGGACCCATTTTACGAGCAGTACTTC
TRBJ1-1 | TRBV9 | . | TRBD1 | CASSVLQGAGTEAFF | TGTGCCAGCAGCGTCTTACAGGGGGCAGGGACTGAAGCTTTCTTT
TRBJ1-4 | TRBV28 | . | TRBD1 | CASSSPGQGRPNEKLFF | TGTGCCAGCAGTTCCCCGGGACAGGGACGACCTAATGAAAAACTGTTTTTT
TRBJ2-2 | TRBV18 | few | . | CASSPSASPGTGELFF | TGTGCCAGCTCACCCTCCGCTAGCCCGGGCACCGGGGAGCTGTTTTTT
TRBJ2-3 | TRBV6-1 | once | TRBD2 | CASSEIPSGADTQYF | TGTGCCAGCAGTGAAATTCCCAGCGGGGCAGATACGCAGTATTTT
TRBJ2-7 | TRBV4-3 | . | TRBD2 | CASSQAGGEQYF | TGCGCCAGCAGCCAAGCGGGAGGTGAGCAGTACTTC
TRBJ1-1 | TRBV30 | . | . | CAWSEQGGTEAFF | TGTGCCTGGAGTGAACAGGGAGGCACTGAAGCTTTCTTT
TRBJ2-1 | TRBV10-3 | . | TRBD1 | CATGDRGISYNEQFF | TGTGCCACTGGGGACAGGGGGATCTCCTACAATGAGCAGTTCTTC
TRBJ2-3 | TRBV5-1 | . | TRBD1 | CASSLAGTGGYRPDTQYF | TGCGCCAGCAGCTTGGCCGGGACAGGGGGCTATCGGCCAGATACGCAGTATTTT
TRBJ1-1 | TRBV7-8 | . | . | CASSLIGGNTEAFF | TGTGCCAGCAGCTTAATAGGTGGGAACACTGAAGCTTTCTTT
TRBJ2-7 | TRBV18 | . | TRBD1 | CASSMDRGRLSSYEQYF | TGTGCCAGCTCGATGGACAGGGGGCGACTGAGCTCCTACGAGCAGTACTTC
TRBJ2-2 | TRBV7-9 | . | . | CASSPPRGIGTGELFF | TGTGCCAGCAGCCCCCCTCGGGGAATAGGCACCGGGGAGCTGTTTTTT
TRBJ2-5 | TRBV6-5 | . | . | CASSYSIGLGETQYF | TGTGCCAGCAGTTACTCGATAGGGCTGGGGGAGACCCAGTACTTC
TRBJ2-3 | TRBV11-3 | . | TRBD2 | CASSLGLGGLRTDTQYF | TGTGCCAGCAGCTTAGGGCTTGGGGGACTACGCACAGATACGCAGTATTTT
TRBJ2-2 | TRBV6-5 | . | . | CASSYEPANTGELFF | TGTGCCAGCAGTTACGAGCCCGCGAACACCGGGGAGCTGTTTTTT
TRBJ2-3 | TRBV18 | . | . | CASSLRERAGTQYF | TGTGCCAGCTCACTACGGGAGAGGGCAGGTACGCAGTATTTT
TRBJ1-4 | TRBV2 | . | . | CASSDRVFEKLFF | TGTGCCAGCAGTGACAGGGTATTTGAAAAACTGTTTTTT
TRBJ2-7 | TRBV6-5 | . | TRBD2 | CASSYSGSGSYEQYF | TGTGCCAGCAGTTACTCGGGTAGCGGGAGTTACGAGCAGTACTTC
TRBJ2-7 | TRBV7-2 | . | . | CASSLHVAEQYF | TGTGCCAGCAGCTTACATGTTGCCGAGCAGTACTTC
TRBJ2-1 | TRBV7-2 | . | . | CASSFTGIGGYEQFF | TGTGCCAGCAGCTTTACCGGGATAGGGGGGTATGAGCAGTTCTTC